Ten or more counts support the clone carrying this T cell receptor (beta chain). CDR3 regions of TCR beta were amplified from RNA transcripts. The authors performed first-round RT-PCR with HTBI primers and then a second-round multiplex PCR. TCRdb redid the calling of the multiplex PCR reads with MiXCR, one entry per CDR3 protein. Counted here are around 400,000 distinct CDR3 sequences, around 17% occurring once; the ten biggest clones make up approximately 1.4%. This sample is part of a study of Graves' ophthalmopathy and Graves' hyperthyroidism. V was pared by 2 bases and J by 5 bases, with 12 bases between. The CDR3 is 13 residues long. CDR1 and CDR2 (germline): GTSNPN, SVGIG (reference sequence). A duration under 3 months, NOSPECS ≥4, CAS ≥3 and moderate-to-severe activity characterized the donors with ophthalmopathy.

The V call is TRBV30, the J call TRBJ2-5; D not resolved. Sequencing was done on a sample of peripheral blood. The sequence came from a woman aged 18-29 years with Graves' ophthalmopathy. The CDR3 sequence is CAWSIRVYETQYF. Here the CDR3 DNA reads TGTGCCTGGAGTATTCGGGTGTACGAGACCCAGTACTTC. Looking up the rest from reference TRBV30 and TRBJ2-5 gives the full variable domain: SQTIHQWPATLVQPVGSPLSLECTVEGTSNPNLYWYRQAAGRGLQLLFYSVGIGQISSEVPQNLSASRPQDRQFILSSKKLLLSDSGFYLCAWSIRVYETQYFGPGTRLLVL.